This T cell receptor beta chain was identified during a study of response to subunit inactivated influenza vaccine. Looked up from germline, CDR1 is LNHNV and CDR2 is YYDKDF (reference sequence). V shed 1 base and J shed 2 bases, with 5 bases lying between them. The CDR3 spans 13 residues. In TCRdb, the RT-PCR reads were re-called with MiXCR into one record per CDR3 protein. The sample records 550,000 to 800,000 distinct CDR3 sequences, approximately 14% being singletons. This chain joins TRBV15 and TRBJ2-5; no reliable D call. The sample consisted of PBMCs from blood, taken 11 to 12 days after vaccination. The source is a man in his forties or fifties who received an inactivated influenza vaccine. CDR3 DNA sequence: TGTGCCACCAGCAGAGGAAATCAAGAGACCCAGTACTTC. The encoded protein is CATSRGNQETQYF.